This T cell receptor beta chain was captured in a study of spatial heterogeneity in lung cancer. Per the germline V gene, CDR1 is DFQATT and CDR2 is SNEGSKA (reference sequence). Trimming cost V 4 bases and J 7 bases, with 11 bases left between them. The CDR3 loop spans 12 amino acids. Study-wide findings and caveats: How many expanded intratumoral alpha and beta TCRs were present tracked the tumor mutation count, which was a count of nonsynonymous mutations.

The study tagged each TCR cDNA molecule with a unique molecular identifier. Each CDR3 protein gets one entry after TCRdb re-called the 5' RACE reads with MiXCR. This table has 6,000 to 9,000 distinct CDR3 sequences, around 3.4% appearing once. Time point reported: sample taken at primary tumor resection. The approximately 77 donors had untreated early-stage non-small cell lung cancer. From tumor, nontumor lung or frozen PBMC, whole RNA was taken unsorted for sequencing. With respect to this clonotype: Its antigen is currently unknown.

Sequencing was performed on lung tumor tissue, taken at surgery. The source is a male donor with early-stage non-small cell lung cancer. This chain uses TRBV20-1 with TRBJ2-1; D is undetermined. The DNA for the CDR3 is TGCAGTGCTACGGCCAGATGGAATGAGCAGTTCTTC. Amino acid sequence: CSATARWNEQFF.